The text below deals with one TCR beta chain. What it binds is not known. CDR3 size: 14 residues. Germline CDR1 and CDR2: SNHLY and FYNNEI. Trimming removed 8 bases from V and 3 bases from J; junction bases left unmatched: 4. The entry originates in a study of beta chain features in type 1 diabetes. It was one heparinised blood draw, averaging about 116 mL, that each donor gave. Findings and caveats of the study: Within each of all four CD4+ subsets, Type 1 diabetes patients had TCRB CDR3s that were moderately but significantly shorter. cDNA-based sequencing might over-represent cells highly expressing TCR.

Expressed TCRB transcripts got sequenced, as all isolated RNA was reverse transcribed. Some clones are missing from TCRdb's copy, which holds only in-frame ones; the method was immunoSEQ multiplex PCR. The data contain 60,000 or so clones, about 55% of them singletons. The source is a woman aged 18-35 years in good health. Sequencing used Tregs from blood. The chain employs TRBV2 and TRBJ2-6, with 7 bases matching TRBD2. The CDR3 spells CASSASGGANVLTF. CDR3 in DNA: TGTGCCAGCTCAGCTAGCGGTGGGGCCAACGTCCTGACTTTC.